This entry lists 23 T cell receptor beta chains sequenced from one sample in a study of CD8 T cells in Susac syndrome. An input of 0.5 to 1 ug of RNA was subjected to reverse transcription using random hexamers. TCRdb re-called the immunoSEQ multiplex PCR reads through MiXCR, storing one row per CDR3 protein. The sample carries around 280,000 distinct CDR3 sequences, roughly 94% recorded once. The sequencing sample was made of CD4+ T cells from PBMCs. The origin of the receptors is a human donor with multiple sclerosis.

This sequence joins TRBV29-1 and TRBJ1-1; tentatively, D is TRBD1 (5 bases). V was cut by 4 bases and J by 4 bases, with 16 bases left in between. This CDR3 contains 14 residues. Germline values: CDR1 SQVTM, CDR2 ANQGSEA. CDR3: CSVVRIYRSTEAFF. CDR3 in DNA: TGCAGCGTTGTACGTATATACAGGTCCACTGAAGCTTTCTTT.

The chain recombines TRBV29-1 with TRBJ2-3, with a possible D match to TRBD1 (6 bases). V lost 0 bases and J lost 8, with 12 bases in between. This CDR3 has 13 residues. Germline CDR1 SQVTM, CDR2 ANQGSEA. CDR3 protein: CSVEDSGVGTQYF. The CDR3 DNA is TGCAGCGTTGAAGATTCAGGGGTTGGTACGCAGTATTTT.

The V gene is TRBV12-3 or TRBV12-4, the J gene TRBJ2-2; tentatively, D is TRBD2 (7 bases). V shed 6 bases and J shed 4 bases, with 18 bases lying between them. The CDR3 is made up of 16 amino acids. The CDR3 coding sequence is TGTGCCAGCAGCCGAGGGGGGGTACTGGGCACCGGGGAGCTGTTTTTT. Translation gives CASSRGGVLGTGELFF.

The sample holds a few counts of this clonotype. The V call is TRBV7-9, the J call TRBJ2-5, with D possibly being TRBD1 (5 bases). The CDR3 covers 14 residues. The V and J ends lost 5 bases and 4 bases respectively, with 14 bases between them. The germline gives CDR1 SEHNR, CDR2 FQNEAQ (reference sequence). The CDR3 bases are TGTGCCAGCAGCCAGGGCCGGTCAGGAGAGACCCAGTACTTC. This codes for CASSQGRSGETQYF.

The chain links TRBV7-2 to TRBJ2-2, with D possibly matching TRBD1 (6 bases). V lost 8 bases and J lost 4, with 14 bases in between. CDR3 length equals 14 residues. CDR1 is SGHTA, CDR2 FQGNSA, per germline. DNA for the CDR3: TGTGCCAGCCAAAACAGGGTGGGCACCGGGGAGCTGTTTTTT. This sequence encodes CASQNRVGTGELFF.

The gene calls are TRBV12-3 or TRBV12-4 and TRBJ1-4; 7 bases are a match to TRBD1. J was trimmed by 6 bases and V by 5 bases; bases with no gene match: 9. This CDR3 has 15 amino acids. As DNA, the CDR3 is TGTGCCAGCAGTCCCGACAGGGCTCGCGATGAAAAACTGTTTTTT. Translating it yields CASSPDRARDEKLFF.

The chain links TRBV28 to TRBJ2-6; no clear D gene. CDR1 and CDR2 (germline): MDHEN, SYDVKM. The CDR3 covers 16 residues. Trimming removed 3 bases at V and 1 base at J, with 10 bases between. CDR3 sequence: CASSFLFGSGANVLTF. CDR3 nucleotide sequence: TGTGCCAGCAGTTTCCTCTTCGGGTCTGGGGCCAACGTCCTGACTTTC.

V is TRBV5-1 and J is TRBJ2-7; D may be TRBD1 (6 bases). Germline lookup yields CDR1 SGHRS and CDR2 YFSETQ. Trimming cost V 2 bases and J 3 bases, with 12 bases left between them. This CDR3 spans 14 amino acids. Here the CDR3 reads CASSLQGTIYEQYF. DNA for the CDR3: TGCGCCAGCAGCTTACAGGGAACCATCTACGAGCAGTACTTC. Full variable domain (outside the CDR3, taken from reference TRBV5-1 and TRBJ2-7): KAGVTQTPRYLIKTRGQQVTLSCSPISGHRSVSWYQQTPGQGLQFLFEYFSETQRNKGNFPGRFSGRQFSNSRSEMNVSTLELGDSALYLCASSLQGTIYEQYFGPGTRLTVT.

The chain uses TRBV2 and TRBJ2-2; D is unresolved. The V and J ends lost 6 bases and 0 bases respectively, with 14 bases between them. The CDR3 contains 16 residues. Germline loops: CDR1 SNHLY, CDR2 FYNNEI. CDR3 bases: TGTGCCAGCAGGGTTTTCGGGTACGCGAACACCGGGGAGCTGTTTTTT. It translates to CASRVFGYANTGELFF.

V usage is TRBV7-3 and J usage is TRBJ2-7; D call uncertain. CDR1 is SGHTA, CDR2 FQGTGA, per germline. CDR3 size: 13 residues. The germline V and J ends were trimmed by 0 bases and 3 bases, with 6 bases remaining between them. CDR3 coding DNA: TGTGCCAGCAGCTTAACCCCAGGCTACGAGCAGTACTTC. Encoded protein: CASSLTPGYEQYF.

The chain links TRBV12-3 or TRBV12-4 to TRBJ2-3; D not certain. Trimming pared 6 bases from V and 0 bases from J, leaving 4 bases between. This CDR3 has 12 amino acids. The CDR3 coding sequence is TGTGCCAGCAGCCATAGCACAGATACGCAGTATTTT. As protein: CASSHSTDTQYF.

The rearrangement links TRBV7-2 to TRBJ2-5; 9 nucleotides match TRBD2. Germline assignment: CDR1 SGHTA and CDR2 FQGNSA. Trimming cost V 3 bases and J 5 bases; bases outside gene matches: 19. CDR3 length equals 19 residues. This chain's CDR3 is CASSFSTGGRAVVGETQYF. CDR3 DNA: TGTGCCAGCAGCTTTTCCACTGGCGGGAGGGCCGTTGTGGGGGAGACCCAGTACTTC. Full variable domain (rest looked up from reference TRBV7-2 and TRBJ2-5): GAGVSQSPSNKVTEKGKDVELRCDPISGHTALYWYRQSLGQGLEFLIYFQGNSAPDKSGLPSDRFSAERTGGSVSTLTIQRTQQEDSAVYLCASSFSTGGRAVVGETQYFGPGTRLLVL.

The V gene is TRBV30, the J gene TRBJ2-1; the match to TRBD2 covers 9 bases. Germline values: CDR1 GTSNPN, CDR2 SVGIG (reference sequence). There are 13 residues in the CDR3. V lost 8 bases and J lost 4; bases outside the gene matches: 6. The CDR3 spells CALSGGPYNEQFF. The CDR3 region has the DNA TGTGCCCTAAGCGGGGGGCCGTACAATGAGCAGTTCTTC. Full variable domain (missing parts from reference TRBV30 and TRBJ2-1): SQTIHQWPATLVQPVGSPLSLECTVEGTSNPNLYWYRQAAGRGLQLLFYSVGIGQISSEVPQNLSASRPQDRQFILSSKKLLLSDSGFYLCALSGGPYNEQFFGPGTRLTVL.

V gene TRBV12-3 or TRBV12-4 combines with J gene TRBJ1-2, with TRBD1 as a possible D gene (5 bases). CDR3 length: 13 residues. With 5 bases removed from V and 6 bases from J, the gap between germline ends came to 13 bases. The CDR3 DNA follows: TGTGCCAGCAGTCCACAGGACGTCGATGGCTACACCTTC. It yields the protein CASSPQDVDGYTF.

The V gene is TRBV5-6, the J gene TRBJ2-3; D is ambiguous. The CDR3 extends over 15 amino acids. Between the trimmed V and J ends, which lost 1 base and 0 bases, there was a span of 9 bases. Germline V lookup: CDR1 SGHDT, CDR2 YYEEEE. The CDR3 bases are TGTGCCAGCAGCTTGATGCAGACTAGCACAGATACGCAGTATTTT. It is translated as CASSLMQTSTDTQYF.

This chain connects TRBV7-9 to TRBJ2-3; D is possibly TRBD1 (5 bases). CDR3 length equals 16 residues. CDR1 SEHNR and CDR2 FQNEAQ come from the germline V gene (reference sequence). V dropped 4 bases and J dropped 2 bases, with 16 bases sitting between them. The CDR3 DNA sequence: TGTGCCAGCAGCTCCAGACAGCAACCTTACACAGATACGCAGTATTTT. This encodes CASSSRQQPYTDTQYF.

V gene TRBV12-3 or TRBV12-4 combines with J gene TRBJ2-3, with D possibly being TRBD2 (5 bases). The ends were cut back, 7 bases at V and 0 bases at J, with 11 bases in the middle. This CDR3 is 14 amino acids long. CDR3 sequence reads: CASNFGKSTDTQYF. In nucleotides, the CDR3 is TGTGCCAGCAACTTCGGGAAAAGCACAGATACGCAGTATTTT.

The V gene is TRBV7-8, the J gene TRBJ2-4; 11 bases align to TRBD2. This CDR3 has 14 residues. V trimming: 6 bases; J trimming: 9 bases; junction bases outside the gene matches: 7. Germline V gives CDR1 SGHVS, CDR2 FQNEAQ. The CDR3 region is CASRPGTSGGIQYF. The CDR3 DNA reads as TGTGCCAGCAGACCGGGGACTAGCGGAGGCATTCAGTACTTC. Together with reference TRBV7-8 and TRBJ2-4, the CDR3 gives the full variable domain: GAGVSQSPRYKVAKRGQDVALRCDPISGHVSLFWYQQALGQGPEFLTYFQNEAQLDKSGLPSDRFFAERPEGSVSTLKIQRTQQEDSAVYLCASRPGTSGGIQYFGAGTRLSVL.

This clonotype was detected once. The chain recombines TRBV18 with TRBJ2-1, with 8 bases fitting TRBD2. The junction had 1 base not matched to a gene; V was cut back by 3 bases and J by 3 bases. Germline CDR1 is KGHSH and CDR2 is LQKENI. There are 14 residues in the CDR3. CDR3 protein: CASSPGLVYNEQFF. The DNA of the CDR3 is TGTGCCAGCTCACCGGGACTAGTCTACAATGAGCAGTTCTTC.

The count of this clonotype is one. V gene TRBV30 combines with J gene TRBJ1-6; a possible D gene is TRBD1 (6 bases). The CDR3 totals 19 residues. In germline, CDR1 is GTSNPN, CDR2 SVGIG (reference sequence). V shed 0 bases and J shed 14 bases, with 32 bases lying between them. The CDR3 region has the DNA TGTGCCTGGAGTGTGGGTTTAGGCAGGGGCCGATTTGGGGACTTCACCCTCCACTTT. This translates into CAWSVGLGRGRFGDFTLHF.

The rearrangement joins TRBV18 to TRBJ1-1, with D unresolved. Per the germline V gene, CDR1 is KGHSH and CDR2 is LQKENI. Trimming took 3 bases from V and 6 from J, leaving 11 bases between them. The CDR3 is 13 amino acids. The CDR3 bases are TGTGCCAGCTCACCGTCCGGGCGACCTGAAGCTTTCTTT. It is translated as CASSPSGRPEAFF.

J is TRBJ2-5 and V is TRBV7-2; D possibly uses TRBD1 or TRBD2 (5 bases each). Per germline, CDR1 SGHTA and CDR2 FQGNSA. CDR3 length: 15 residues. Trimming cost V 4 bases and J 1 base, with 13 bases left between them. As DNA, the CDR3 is TGTGCCAGCAGCTCCCGGGGCAACCTCCAAGAGACCCAGTACTTC. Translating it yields CASSSRGNLQETQYF.

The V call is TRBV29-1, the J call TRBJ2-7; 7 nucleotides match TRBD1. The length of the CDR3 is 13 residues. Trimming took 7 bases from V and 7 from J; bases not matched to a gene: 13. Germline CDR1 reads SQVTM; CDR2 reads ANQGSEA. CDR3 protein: CSATKGAAGEQYF. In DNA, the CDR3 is TGCAGCGCCACAAAGGGGGCAGCAGGAGAGCAGTACTTC.